This passage covers 12 T cell receptor beta chains from one sample sequenced in a study of blood T cells in healthy people across ages. Together with a sample-barcoded 5' primer, a J-beta primer mix was included in a second PCR lasting about 7 to 12 cycles. MiXCR was run by TCRdb on the 5' RACE reads, yielding one entry per CDR3 protein. The sample lists more than 650,000 distinct CDR3 sequences, about a quarter seen once, with around 3% in the top ten. These records were also assigned to another study, of T cells of mothers and their children.

Sequencing input: blood. These receptors all stem from a boy aged 5-17 years in good health.

The chain joins TRBV3-1 to TRBJ2-1; the D is unclear. Germline CDR1 LGHDT, CDR2 YNNKEL (reference sequence). V lost 2 bases and J lost 0, with 14 bases in between. The CDR3 consists of 17 residues. In DNA, the CDR3 is TGTGCCAGCAGCCAACGACGAAACCTGAGCTCCTACAATGAGCAGTTCTTC. Translated, it gives CASSQRRNLSSYNEQFF.

This chain joins TRBV29-1 and TRBJ1-1; 7 bases align to TRBD1. Trimming cost V 5 bases and J 5 bases; bases outside gene matches: 8. Germline CDR1 and CDR2: SQVTM and ANQGSEA. The CDR3 totals 13 residues. The DNA for the CDR3 is TGCAGCGTTCAGGGACAGTTAAGGACTGAAGCTTTCTTT. Protein: CSVQGQLRTEAFF. Looking up the rest from reference TRBV29-1 and TRBJ1-1 gives the full variable domain: SAVISQKPSRDICQRGTSLTIQCQVDSQVTMMFWYRQQPGQSLTLIATANQGSEATYESGFVIDKFPISRPNLTFSTLTVSNMSPEDSSIYLCSVQGQLRTEAFFGQGTRLTVV.

The V gene is TRBV2, the J gene TRBJ2-6; no reliable D call. In germline, CDR1 is SNHLY, CDR2 FYNNEI. The CDR3 sequence is 14 residues long. Trimming took 10 bases from V and 0 from J, leaving 10 bases between them. CDR3 in amino acids: CATDGGSGANVLTF. The DNA of the CDR3 is TGTGCCACCGACGGCGGCTCTGGGGCCAACGTCCTGACTTTC.

This clonotype was seen only a few times. This chain links TRBV5-1 with TRBJ1-4; D is possibly TRBD1 (5 bases). The germline gives CDR1 SGHRS, CDR2 YFSETQ. CDR3 size: 17 residues. Trimming stripped 0 bases from V and 0 bases from J, with 12 bases between. The CDR3 bases are TGCGCCAGCAGCTTGGACTCTGGGGGACCAACTAATGAAAAACTGTTTTTT. It specifies CASSLDSGGPTNEKLFF.

This clonotype was observed a handful of times. The CDR3 DNA follows: TGTGCCTCACGGACCCAGGGGTCCACTGAAGCTTTCTTT. Translated, it gives CASRTQGSTEAFF. V and J are TRBV2 and TRBJ1-1; D might be TRBD1 (6 bases). The V end lost 11 bases, the J end lost 4 bases, and 17 bases lay between the germline ends. The V gene's germline CDR1 is SNHLY and CDR2 FYNNEI. There are 13 residues in the CDR3.

This clonotype was found a few times. The chain has TRBV20-1 and TRBJ2-6; 10 positions agree with TRBD1. CDR1 is DFQATT, CDR2 SNEGSKA, per germline (reference sequence). The CDR3 runs to 19 residues. Trimming at V came to 5 bases and at J to 4 bases, leaving 17 bases not matched to a gene. As DNA, the CDR3 is TGCAGTGCTCGCGGGACAGGGGTCTCGGCCTCTCTGGGGGCCAACGTCCTGACTTTC. As protein: CSARGTGVSASLGANVLTF.

The CDR3 DNA follows: TGTGCCAGCAGCTTAAGGTCCCTAATCACCGGGGAGCTGTTTTTT. Protein sequence: CASSLRSLITGELFF. The chain uses TRBV7-2 and TRBJ2-2; the D is unclear. CDR3 length equals 15 residues. Germline assignment: CDR1 SGHTA and CDR2 FQGNSA. Trimming pared 2 bases from V and 4 bases from J, leaving 11 bases between.

This clonotype was detected only a few times. This sequence joins TRBV13 and TRBJ2-5, with 9 bases that match TRBD1. The assigned J gene may be wrong: the sequence end matches TRBJ2-7 better. Germline CDR1 PRHDT, CDR2 FYEKMQ (reference sequence). The CDR3 has 16 residues. The CDR3 region is CASSPRDREASYEQYF. In nucleotides, the CDR3 is TGTGCCAGCAGCCCTCGGGACAGGGAGGCAAGTTACGAGCAGTACTTC.

This clonotype was detected a few times. This chain links TRBV3-1 with TRBJ2-5, with D tentatively TRBD1 or TRBD2 (5 bases each). Trimming took 2 bases from V and 2 from J, leaving 12 bases between them. Germline V gene sequence: CDR1 LGHDT, CDR2 YNNKEL (reference sequence). CDR3 size: 15 residues. The CDR3 region is CASSQTPGRQETQYF. CDR3 sequence (DNA): TGTGCCAGCAGCCAAACCCCGGGACGGCAAGAGACCCAGTACTTC.

This chain uses TRBV7-2 with TRBJ2-5, with TRBD1 as a possible D gene (6 bases). The DNA matches TRBJ2-7 better at its end, which makes the J call doubtful. Germline loops: CDR1 SGHTA, CDR2 FQGNSA. The CDR3 extends over 14 amino acids. CDR3 sequence: CASSLGTANYEQYF. CDR3 coding DNA: TGTGCCAGCAGCTTAGGGACAGCTAACTACGAGCAGTACTTC.

V gene TRBV3-1 combines with J gene TRBJ2-7; TRBD2 agrees at 8 bases. The germline V gene has CDR1 LGHDT and CDR2 YNNKEL (reference sequence). The CDR3 runs 15 residues. V lost 1 base and J lost 0; bases outside the gene matches: 2. Here the CDR3 reads CASSQGGGNSYEQYF. The CDR3 coding sequence is TGTGCCAGCAGCCAAGGCGGGGGGAACTCCTACGAGCAGTACTTC.

This clonotype was recorded at least ten times. The junction does not match germline at one end; this may be a read error. The CDR3 protein is CASRGSYEQYF. The CDR3 region has the DNA TGTGCCAGCAGGGGCTCCTACGAGCAGTACTTC. This rearrangement joins TRBV5-1 to TRBJ2-7; maybe TRBD1 (6 bases). Germline CDR1 and CDR2: SGHRS and YFSETQ. The CDR3 runs to 11 residues.